This TCR beta chain comes out of a study of blood T cell repertoires in COVID-19. Study in general: PBMCs, B-cell-depleted T cells, or T cells were the source of the cDNA or gDNA that made up the material.

CDR1 is MGHRA and CDR2 is YSYEKL in the germline V gene. Trimming left V 1 base short and J 0 bases short, with 12 bases between. The CDR3 length is 17 residues. Original analysis: Reference gene primers were amplified, and this amplification served to estimate nucleated cell counts. Some clones are missing from TCRdb's copy, which holds only in-frame ones; the method was immunoSEQ multiplex PCR. V and J calls and clone size are given by that table; D and trimming were obtained from the DNA. The table lists hundreds of thousands of clones, roughly 83% of them singletons. A Seattle source enrolled patients during active infection and followed them longitudinally.

This TCR derives from a woman older than 75 with COVID-19, enrolled during active disease. Sequencing was done on a sample of peripheral blood. This chain links TRBV4-1 with TRBJ1-4; D is perhaps TRBD1 (5 bases). The CDR3 nucleotides read TGCGCCAGCAGCCAAGGCAGGGCCTCTTCAACTAATGAAAAACTGTTTTTT. Encoded protein: CASSQGRASSTNEKLFF.